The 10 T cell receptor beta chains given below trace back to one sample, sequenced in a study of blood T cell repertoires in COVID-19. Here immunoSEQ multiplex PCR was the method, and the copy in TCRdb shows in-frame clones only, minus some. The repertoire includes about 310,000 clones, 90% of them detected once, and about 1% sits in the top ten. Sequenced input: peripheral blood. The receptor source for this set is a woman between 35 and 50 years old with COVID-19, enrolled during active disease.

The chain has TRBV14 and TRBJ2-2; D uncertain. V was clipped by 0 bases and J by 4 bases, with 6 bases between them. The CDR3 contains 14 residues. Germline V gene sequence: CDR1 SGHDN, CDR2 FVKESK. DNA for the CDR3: TGTGCCAGCAGCCAAGACTTAGCCACCGGGGAGCTGTTTTTT. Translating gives CASSQDLATGELFF.

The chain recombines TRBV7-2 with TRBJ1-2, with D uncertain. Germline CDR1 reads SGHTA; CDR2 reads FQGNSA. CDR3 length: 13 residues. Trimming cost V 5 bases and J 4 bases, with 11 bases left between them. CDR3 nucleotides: TGTGCCAGCAGCCCGGGTGCCAGCTATGGCTACACCTTC. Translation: CASSPGASYGYTF.

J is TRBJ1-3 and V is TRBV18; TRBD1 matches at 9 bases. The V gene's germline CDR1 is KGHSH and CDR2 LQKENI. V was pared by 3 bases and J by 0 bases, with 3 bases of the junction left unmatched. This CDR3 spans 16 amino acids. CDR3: CASSPTGGFSGNTIYF. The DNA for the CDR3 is TGTGCCAGCTCACCGACAGGGGGTTTCTCTGGAAACACCATATATTTT.

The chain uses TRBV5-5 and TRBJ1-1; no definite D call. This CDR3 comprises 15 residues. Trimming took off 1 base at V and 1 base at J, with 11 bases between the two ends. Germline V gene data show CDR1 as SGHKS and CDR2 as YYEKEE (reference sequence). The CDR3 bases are TGTGCCAGCAGCTTGTTTCCATCATGGAACACTGAAGCTTTCTTT. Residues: CASSLFPSWNTEAFF.

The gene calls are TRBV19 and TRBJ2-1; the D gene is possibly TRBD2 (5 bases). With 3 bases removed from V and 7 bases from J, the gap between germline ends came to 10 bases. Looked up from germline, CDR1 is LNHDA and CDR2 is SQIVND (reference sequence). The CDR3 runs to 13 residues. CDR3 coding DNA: TGTGCCAGTAGTATTGAGGGAGTGAATGAGCAGTTCTTC. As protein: CASSIEGVNEQFF.

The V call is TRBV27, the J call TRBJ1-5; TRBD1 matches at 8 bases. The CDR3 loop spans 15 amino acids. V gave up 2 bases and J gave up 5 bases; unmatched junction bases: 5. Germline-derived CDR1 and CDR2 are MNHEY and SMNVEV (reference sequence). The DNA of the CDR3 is TGTGCCAGCAGTTTAAGTTTCAGGGGGCATCAGCCCCAGCATTTT. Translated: CASSLSFRGHQPQHF.

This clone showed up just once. CDR3 sequence: CASSIGERLVSYNEQFF. The CDR3 DNA follows: TGTGCCAGTAGTATAGGCGAAAGACTGGTATCCTACAATGAGCAGTTCTTC. The chain combines TRBV19 with TRBJ2-1; D gene unclear. This CDR3 is built from 17 residues. V was pared by 1 base and J by 1 base, with 14 bases between. Germline CDR1 and CDR2: LNHDA and SQIVND (reference sequence).

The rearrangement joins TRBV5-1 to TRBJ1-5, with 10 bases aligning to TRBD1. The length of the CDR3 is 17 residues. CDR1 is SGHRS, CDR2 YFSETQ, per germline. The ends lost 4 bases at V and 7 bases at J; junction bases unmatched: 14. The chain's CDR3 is CASSVSPRDRGGQPQHF. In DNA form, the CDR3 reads TGCGCCAGCAGCGTTTCACCCCGGGACAGGGGTGGCCAGCCCCAGCATTTT.

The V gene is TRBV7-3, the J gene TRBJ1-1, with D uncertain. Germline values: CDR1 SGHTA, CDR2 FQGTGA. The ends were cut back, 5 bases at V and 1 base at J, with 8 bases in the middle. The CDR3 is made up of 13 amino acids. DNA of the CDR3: TGTGCCAGCAGCCCCTACAGGAACACTGAAGCTTTCTTT. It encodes CASSPYRNTEAFF. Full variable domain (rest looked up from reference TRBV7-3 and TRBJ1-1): GAGVSQTPSNKVTEKGKYVELRCDPISGHTALYWYRQSLGQGPEFLIYFQGTGAADDSGLPNDRFFAVRPEGSVSTLKIQRTERGDSAVYLCASSPYRNTEAFFGQGTRLTVV.

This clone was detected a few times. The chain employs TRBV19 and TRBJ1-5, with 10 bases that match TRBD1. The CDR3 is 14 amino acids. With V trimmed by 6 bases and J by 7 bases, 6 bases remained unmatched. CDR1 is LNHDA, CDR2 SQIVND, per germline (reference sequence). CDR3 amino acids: CASRRQGAGQPQHF. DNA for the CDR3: TGTGCCAGTAGAAGACAGGGGGCTGGGCAGCCCCAGCATTTT.